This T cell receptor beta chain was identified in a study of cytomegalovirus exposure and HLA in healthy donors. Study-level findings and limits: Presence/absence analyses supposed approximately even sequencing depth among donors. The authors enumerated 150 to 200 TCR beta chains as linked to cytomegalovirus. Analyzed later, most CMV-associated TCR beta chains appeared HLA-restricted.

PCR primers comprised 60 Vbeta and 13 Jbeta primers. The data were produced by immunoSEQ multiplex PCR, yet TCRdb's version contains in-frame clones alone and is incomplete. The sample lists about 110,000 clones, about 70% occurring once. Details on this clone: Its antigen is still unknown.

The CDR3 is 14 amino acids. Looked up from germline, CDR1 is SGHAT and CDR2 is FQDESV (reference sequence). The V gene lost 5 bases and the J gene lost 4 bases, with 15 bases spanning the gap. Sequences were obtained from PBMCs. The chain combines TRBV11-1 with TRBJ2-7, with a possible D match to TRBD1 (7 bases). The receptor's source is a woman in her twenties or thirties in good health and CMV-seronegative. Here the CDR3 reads CASSGGTEGYEQYF. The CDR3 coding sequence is TGTGCCAGCAGCGGGGGGACAGAGGGGTACGAGCAGTACTTC.